This T cell receptor beta chain originates from a study of cytomegalovirus exposure and HLA in healthy donors. Study-wide points: While the bulk of TCR sequences proved rare, some public TCRs turned up in many donors. Three of the chains that were CMV-associated were confirmed in vitro to be specific for CMV antigens. TCR clusters originating in the first cohort tended to co-occur in the approximately 130 validation repertoires, according to a later analysis.

Comments on this clone: Its antigen is not identified.

Some clones are missing from TCRdb's copy, which holds only in-frame ones; the method was immunoSEQ multiplex PCR. The sample lists about 150,000 clones; approximately 86% were seen once. This CDR3 spans 13 amino acids. This chain uses TRBV21-1 with TRBJ1-3; the table's D call, TRBD1, was not checked against the DNA. TRBV21-1 is marked as a pseudogene. The origin of this receptor is a man aged 18-30 years in good health and CMV-seropositive. Sequencing was carried out using PBMCs. CDR3: CASREGAGYTIYF. The CDR3 DNA follows: TGTGCCAGCAGAGAGGGGGCGGGATACACCATATATTTT.